This TCR beta chain appears in the sequencing data of a study of vaccination and CD4 T cells after COVID-19. About the research overall: Recovered patients in the cohort numbered six men and four women, two of them Hispanic.

This sample's treatment: roughly ten-day PBMC culture with coronavirus spike peptide pools or control peptides (ViraFEST assay). Once obtained from cultured CD4+ T cells, the DNA was sequenced using the Oncomine TCR Beta short-read assay. TCRdb reanalysed the PCR reads using MiXCR and keeps one entry per CDR3 protein. Among roughly 4,000 distinct CDR3 sequences listed, about 45% were seen once. Concerning this clonotype itself: Its antigen is undetermined.

V lost 3 bases to trimming and J lost 0 bases, with 5 bases between them. There are 13 residues in the CDR3. Input material: CD4+ T cells from blood, cultured in vitro. This chain uses TRBV12-3 or TRBV12-4 with TRBJ1-2; D unclear. The TCR was taken from a human donor who had recovered from COVID-19. The CDR3 region is CASSFRANYGYTF. The CDR3 DNA is TGTGCCAGCAGTTTTAGGGCTAACTATGGCTACACCTTC.